This TCR beta chain was retrieved from a study of shared clonotypes between healthy human individuals. TCRdb's table, derived via immunoSEQ multiplex PCR, lists solely in-frame clones and lacks some. The sample lists a few million clones; more than 85% were seen once. Broader study findings: Clonotype sharing levels among donors were expected to vary with sequencing depth.

The V segment lost 4 bases and the J segment 5 bases; nucleotides outside the gene matches: 9. CDR3 length: 14 residues. Germline assignment: CDR1 SGHNT and CDR2 YYREEE (reference sequence). Worth noting for this clone: Its antigen is still unknown.

This receptor was identified in a man younger than 35 in good health. Some clones in this sample may be carry-over from other donors' samples. The rearrangement joins TRBV5-4 to TRBJ2-7, with TRBD1 identical over 7 bases. Input material: naive CD4+ T cells from PBMCs. Described subset: CD45RA+ positively selected. Here the CDR3 reads CASSVGQQWDEQYF. As DNA, the CDR3 is TGTGCCAGCAGCGTGGGACAGCAGTGGGACGAGCAGTACTTC.